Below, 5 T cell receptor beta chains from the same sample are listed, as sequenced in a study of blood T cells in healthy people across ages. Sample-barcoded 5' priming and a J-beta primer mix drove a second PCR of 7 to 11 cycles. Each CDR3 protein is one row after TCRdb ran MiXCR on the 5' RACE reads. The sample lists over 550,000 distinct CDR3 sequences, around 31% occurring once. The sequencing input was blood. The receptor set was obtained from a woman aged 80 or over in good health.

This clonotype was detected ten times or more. CDR3 sequence: CATSTVDSDTQYF. Here the CDR3 DNA reads TGTGCCACCAGCACCGTTGATTCGGATACGCAGTATTTT. The J gene is TRBJ2-3, the V gene TRBV15; no definite D call. Germline V lookup: CDR1 LNHNV, CDR2 YYDKDF (reference sequence). Trimming took 4 bases from V and 6 from J, leaving 11 bases between them. This CDR3 is 13 amino acids long.

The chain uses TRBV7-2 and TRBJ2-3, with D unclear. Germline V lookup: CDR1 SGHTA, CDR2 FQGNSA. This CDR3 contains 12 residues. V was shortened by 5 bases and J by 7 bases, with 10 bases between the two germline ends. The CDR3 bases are TGTGCCAGCAGCCTACCAACGAATACGCAGTATTTT. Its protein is CASSLPTNTQYF.

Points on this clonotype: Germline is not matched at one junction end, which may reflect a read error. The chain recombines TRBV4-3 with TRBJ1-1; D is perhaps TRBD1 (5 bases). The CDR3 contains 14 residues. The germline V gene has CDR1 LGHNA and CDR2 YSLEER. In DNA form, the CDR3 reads TGCGCCAGCAGCCAGGGACGGATGAACATTGAAGCTTTCTTT. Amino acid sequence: CASSQGRMNIEAFF.

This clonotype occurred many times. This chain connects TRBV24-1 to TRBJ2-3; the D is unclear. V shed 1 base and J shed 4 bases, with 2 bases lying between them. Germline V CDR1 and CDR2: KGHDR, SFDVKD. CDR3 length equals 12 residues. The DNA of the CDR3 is TGTGCCACCAGTGATTTTTCAGATACGCAGTATTTT. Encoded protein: CATSDFSDTQYF.

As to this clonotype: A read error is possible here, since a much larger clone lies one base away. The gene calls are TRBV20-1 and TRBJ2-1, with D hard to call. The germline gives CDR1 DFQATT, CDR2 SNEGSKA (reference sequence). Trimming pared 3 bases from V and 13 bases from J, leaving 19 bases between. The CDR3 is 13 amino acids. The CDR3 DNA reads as TGCAGTGCTAGTTACCCGGGCCAAGAGACCCAGTTCTTC. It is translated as CSASYPGQETQFF.